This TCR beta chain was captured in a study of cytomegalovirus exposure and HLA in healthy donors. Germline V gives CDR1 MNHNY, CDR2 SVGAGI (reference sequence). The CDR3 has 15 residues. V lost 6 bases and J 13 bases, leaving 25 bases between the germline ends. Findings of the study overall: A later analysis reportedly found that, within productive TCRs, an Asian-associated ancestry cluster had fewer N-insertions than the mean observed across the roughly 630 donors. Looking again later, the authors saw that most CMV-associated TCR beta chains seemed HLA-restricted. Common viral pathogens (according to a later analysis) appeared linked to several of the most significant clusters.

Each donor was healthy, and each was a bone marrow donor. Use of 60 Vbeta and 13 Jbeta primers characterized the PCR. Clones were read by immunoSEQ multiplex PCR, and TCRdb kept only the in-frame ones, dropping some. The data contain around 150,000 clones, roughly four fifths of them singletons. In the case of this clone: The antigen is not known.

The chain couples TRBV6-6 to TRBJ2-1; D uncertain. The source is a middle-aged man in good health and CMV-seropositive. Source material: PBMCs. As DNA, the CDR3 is TGTGCCAGCAGCCCCCCCGGCGGAATAAAAAACGTCCAGTTCTTC. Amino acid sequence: CASSPPGGIKNVQFF.